This T cell receptor (beta chain) was obtained from a study of blood T cell repertoires in COVID-19. This clone appeared a few times. V lost 3 bases to trimming and J lost 2 bases; unmatched junction nucleotides: 7. Germline loops: CDR1 SGHDT, CDR2 YYEEEE. The length of the CDR3 is 16 residues. Assay: immunoSEQ multiplex PCR; the TCRdb copy retains only in-frame clones and omits some. Found here are more than 150,000 clones, roughly 88% of them singletons; the top ten hold roughly 2.9%. The sample was peripheral blood. This clonotype originated in a woman aged 60 to 75 with acute or convalescent COVID-19. The chain uses TRBV5-6 and TRBJ2-7; 11 nucleotides match TRBD1. The CDR3 DNA reads as TGTGCCAGCAGCTCCGGTCCGGGACAGGGGGCCTACGAGCAGTACTTC. Translation gives CASSSGPGQGAYEQYF.